This T cell receptor beta chain appears in the sequencing data of a study of blood T cell repertoires in COVID-19. TCRdb's table, derived via immunoSEQ multiplex PCR, lists solely in-frame clones and lacks some. The sample lists more than 95,000 clones; approximately 72% were seen once. Between the trimmed V and J ends, which lost 5 bases and 7 bases, there was a span of 12 bases. This CDR3 contains 14 residues. Germline CDR1 SGHVS, CDR2 FQNEAQ. The source of this sequence is a woman in her 70s with acute or convalescent COVID-19. This sequence joins TRBV7-8 and TRBJ1-6, with D possibly TRBD1 on 5 matching bases. Sequenced material: peripheral blood. Here the CDR3 DNA reads TGTGCCAGCAGCAATACGGGGGAGAATTCACCCCTCCACTTT. Amino acids: CASSNTGENSPLHF.